The next 9 T cell receptor beta chains were all read from a single sample in a study of cytomegalovirus exposure and HLA in healthy donors. PCR involved 60 Vbeta and 13 Jbeta primers. Only in-frame clones appear in the TCRdb table, and some are missing; sequencing was by immunoSEQ multiplex PCR. This sample's table reports under 90,000 clones. The sequencing input was PBMCs. These receptors were taken from a man aged 50 to 59 in good health and CMV-seropositive.

V is TRBV9 and J is TRBJ1-5; D not certain. CDR1 is SGDLS and CDR2 is YYNGEE in the germline V gene. The CDR3 totals 14 residues. V lost 3 bases and J 2 bases, leaving 9 bases between the germline ends. The CDR3, as DNA: TGTGCCAGCAGCGGAGGTAGTGGCAATCAGCCCCAGCATTTT. It codes for CASSGGSGNQPQHF.

The rearrangement links TRBV11-3 to TRBJ2-5; 7 bases agree with TRBD1. J lost 1 base, V lost 5 bases, and 4 bases had no gene match. This CDR3 is 14 amino acids long. Germline CDR1 reads SGHNT; CDR2 reads YENEEA. CDR3 sequence reads: CASSTHRGQETQYF. The CDR3 DNA sequence: TGTGCCAGCAGCACACACAGGGGCCAAGAGACCCAGTACTTC.

The chain combines TRBV5-1 with TRBJ2-3; 11 nucleotides line up with TRBD2. The V segment lost 0 bases and the J segment 6 bases; nucleotides outside the gene matches: 9. The CDR3 runs to 17 residues. Germline V gives CDR1 SGHRS, CDR2 YFSETQ. CDR3 residues: CASSLGNSGRAGDTQYF. CDR3 coding DNA: TGCGCCAGCAGCTTGGGGAATAGCGGGAGGGCCGGGGATACGCAGTATTTT.

CDR3 bases: TGTGCCAGCAGCCCCCGGAGCCCATGGGAGACCCAGTACTTC. Its protein is CASSPRSPWETQYF. The rearrangement joins TRBV11-3 to TRBJ2-5; D is unresolved. The CDR3 has 14 amino acids. V lost 5 bases and J lost 5, with 15 bases in between. Germline V gives CDR1 SGHNT, CDR2 YENEEA.

The chain uses TRBV6-1 and TRBJ1-2; no clear D. This CDR3 region has 12 residues. Deletions cut 8 bases from V and 3 bases from J, with 10 bases between. Germline CDR1 and CDR2: MNHNS and SASEGT. This CDR3 is CASPREDYGYTF. The CDR3, as DNA: TGTGCCAGCCCGAGGGAAGACTATGGCTACACCTTC.

The chain links TRBV6-1 to TRBJ1-1, with D maybe TRBD1 (6 bases). Per germline, CDR1 MNHNS and CDR2 SASEGT. This CDR3 comprises 15 residues. V was trimmed by 6 bases and J by 7 bases, leaving 21 bases between them. The CDR3 sequence is CASSPEGDWGFEAFF. CDR3 coding DNA: TGTGCCAGCAGCCCCGAGGGGGATTGGGGATTTGAAGCTTTCTTT.

The rearrangement joins TRBV18 to TRBJ2-1; D is unclear. The germline CDR1 and CDR2 sequences are KGHSH and LQKENI. Trimming removed 1 base from V and 8 bases from J, with 12 bases in between. The CDR3 extends over 14 amino acids. The CDR3: CASSPLPPRDEQFF. CDR3 DNA: TGTGCCAGCTCACCACTTCCCCCCCGGGATGAGCAGTTCTTC.

The chain uses TRBV7-9 and TRBJ2-5; no reliable D call. The CDR3 consists of 12 residues. V gave up 4 bases and J gave up 1 base, with 4 bases separating them. Germline values: CDR1 SEHNR, CDR2 FQNEAQ (reference sequence). CDR3 amino acids: CASSSIQETQYF. The CDR3 DNA sequence: TGTGCCAGCAGCTCAATCCAAGAGACCCAGTACTTC. Full variable domain (remainder filled in from reference TRBV7-9 and TRBJ2-5): DTGVSQNPRHKITKRGQNVTFRCDPISEHNRLYWYRQTLGQGPEFLTYFQNEAQLEKSRLLSDRFSAERPKGSFSTLEIQRTEQGDSAMYLCASSSIQETQYFGPGTRLLVL.

J is TRBJ1-5 and V is TRBV6-1, with D hard to call. Trimming stripped 7 bases from V and 1 base from J, with 11 bases between. Germline CDR1 MNHNS, CDR2 SASEGT. The CDR3 contains 14 residues. Here the CDR3 reads CASKAWESNQPQHF. CDR3 bases: TGTGCCAGCAAAGCCTGGGAGAGCAATCAGCCCCAGCATTTT.